Following are 16 T cell receptor beta chains from one sample sequenced in a study of identical twins. TCRdb ran MiXCR on the 5' RACE reads and lists one entry per CDR3 protein. Here the sample spans 200,000 to 250,000 distinct CDR3 sequences, roughly a tenth being singletons. The material sequenced was memory T cells sorted from blood. These receptors came from a middle-aged man in good health.

The table lists this clonotype with a few counts. This sequence joins TRBV4-1 and TRBJ1-2, with TRBD1 as a possible D gene (6 bases). The CDR3 loop spans 14 amino acids. Germline V gene lookup returns CDR1 MGHRA and CDR2 YSYEKL. The V gene lost 2 bases and the J gene lost 8 bases, with 15 bases spanning the gap. The chain's CDR3 is CASSQLVQGNGYTF. In DNA form, the CDR3 reads TGCGCCAGCAGCCAATTAGTACAGGGCAACGGCTACACCTTC.

The V gene is TRBV7-2, the J gene TRBJ2-1; tentatively, D is TRBD2 (5 bases). The CDR3 covers 11 residues. Trimming stripped 4 bases from V and 9 bases from J, with 7 bases between. CDR1 and CDR2 (germline): SGHTA, FQGNSA. In DNA form, the CDR3 reads TGTGCCAGCAGCTGGAGCGGTGAGCAGTTCTTC. This sequence encodes CASSWSGEQFF.

V is TRBV28 and J is TRBJ1-5; D might be TRBD1 (5 bases). Germline V lookup: CDR1 MDHEN, CDR2 SYDVKM. Trimming took off 7 bases at V and 2 bases at J, with 12 bases between the two ends. The length of the CDR3 is 14 residues. Here the CDR3 reads CASKNAQGNQPQHF. DNA for the CDR3: TGTGCCAGCAAAAATGCACAGGGCAATCAGCCCCAGCATTTT.

The chain uses TRBV2 and TRBJ2-7, with D possibly TRBD2 on 6 matching bases. V lost 7 bases and J 2 bases, leaving 15 bases between the germline ends. The CDR3 is 14 residues long. Germline V gene sequence: CDR1 SNHLY, CDR2 FYNNEI. This CDR3 reads CASNIQGGTYEQYF. The DNA for the CDR3 is TGTGCCAGCAATATACAAGGAGGGACCTACGAGCAGTACTTC.

This chain connects TRBV20-1 to TRBJ2-1, with D possibly TRBD1 on 5 matching bases. The germline V and J ends were trimmed by 4 bases and 4 bases, with 20 bases remaining between them. Germline V gene lookup returns CDR1 DFQATT and CDR2 SNEGSKA (reference sequence). The CDR3 is made up of 16 amino acids. CDR3 nucleotide sequence: TGCAGTGCTATAGGGTCCAGGGCCGAATGGTACAATGAGCAGTTCTTC. Translated, it gives CSAIGSRAEWYNEQFF.

There are many counts of this clonotype. The genes are TRBV5-1 and TRBJ2-1; D is unresolved. V was trimmed by 3 bases and J by 10 bases, leaving 11 bases between them. CDR1 is SGHRS, CDR2 YFSETQ, per germline. The CDR3 totals 12 residues. This CDR3 is CASSSLTAEQFF. The CDR3 DNA follows: TGCGCCAGCAGCTCCCTTACGGCCGAGCAGTTCTTC.

The sample holds a few counts of this clonotype. The rearrangement links TRBV5-1 to TRBJ2-7, with 7 bases fitting TRBD1. In germline, CDR1 is SGHRS, CDR2 YFSETQ. V was clipped by 4 bases and J by 4 bases; unmatched bases: 11. The CDR3 consists of 15 residues. CDR3 region: CASSAGQERSYEQYF. The CDR3 DNA sequence: TGCGCCAGCAGCGCCGGACAGGAGAGGTCTTACGAGCAGTACTTC.

This clonotype has just a few counts. The chain couples TRBV2 to TRBJ2-7, with 7 bases aligning to TRBD1. Germline CDR1 reads SNHLY; CDR2 reads FYNNEI. V trimming: 4 bases; J trimming: 0 bases; junction bases outside the gene matches: 6. The CDR3 extends over 15 amino acids. The CDR3 DNA is TGTGCCAGCAGTGGACGACAGGGAAGCTCCTACGAGCAGTACTTC. This encodes CASSGRQGSSYEQYF.

This clonotype was seen ten or more times. The genes are TRBV15 and TRBJ1-1, with D hard to call. This CDR3 spans 13 amino acids. The germline CDR1 and CDR2 sequences are LNHNV and YYDKDF (reference sequence). The germline V and J ends were trimmed by 0 bases and 7 bases, with 9 bases remaining between them. The CDR3 reads CATSRDLGGEAFF. Written as DNA, the CDR3 is TGTGCCACCAGCAGAGACCTGGGAGGTGAAGCTTTCTTT.

This clonotype was counted a few times. The chain uses TRBV7-3 and TRBJ2-2; no clear D. Trimming took 5 bases from V and 2 from J, leaving 9 bases between them. Per germline, CDR1 SGHTA and CDR2 FQGTGA. This CDR3 has 14 amino acids. Here the CDR3 DNA reads TGTGCCAGCAGCAGAGGACGAAACACCGGGGAGCTGTTTTTT. It codes for CASSRGRNTGELFF. Full variable domain (remainder filled in from reference TRBV7-3 and TRBJ2-2): GAGVSQTPSNKVTEKGKYVELRCDPISGHTALYWYRQSLGQGPEFLIYFQGTGAADDSGLPNDRFFAVRPEGSVSTLKIQRTERGDSAVYLCASSRGRNTGELFFGEGSRLTVL.

This clonotype was detected ten times or more. J is TRBJ2-6 and V is TRBV21-1; whether TRBD1, the table's D call, matches the DNA was not checked. TRBV21-1 is flagged as a pseudogene. The CDR3 loop spans 19 amino acids. CDR3 sequence (DNA): TGTGCCAGCAAGGGATTAATTCCCAGGAGCGGCTCTGGGGCCAACGTCCTGACTTTC. Translation: CASKGLIPRSGSGANVLTF.

This clonotype was detected ten times or more. CDR3 residues: CSASRIGQGYNEQFF. The CDR3 DNA sequence: TGCAGTGCGTCCCGGATTGGCCAGGGATACAATGAGCAGTTCTTC. The chain joins TRBV20-1 to TRBJ2-1, with a tentative D call TRBD1 (5 bases). V lost 6 bases and J 4 bases, leaving 19 bases between the germline ends. Germline-derived CDR1 and CDR2 are DFQATT and SNEGSKA (reference sequence). This CDR3 spans 15 amino acids.

This clonotype occurred a few times. The chain joins TRBV12-3 or TRBV12-4 to TRBJ1-6, with D unclear. CDR3 size: 14 residues. Trimming removed 6 bases from V and 16 bases from J, with 22 bases in between. CDR3 DNA sequence: TGTGCCAGCAGCGCCCTCCTCGGCCGTCCTCTACTCCACTTT. Amino acid sequence: CASSALLGRPLLHF.

This clonotype was observed many times. CDR3 sequence (DNA): TGTGCCAGCAGTGAGTTAAAGGAGGGTCTAAATTCGAATGAGCAGTTCTTC. This encodes CASSELKEGLNSNEQFF. V gene TRBV6-1 combines with J gene TRBJ2-1, with TRBD2 as a possible D gene (6 bases). CDR3 length: 17 residues. Per germline, CDR1 MNHNS and CDR2 SASEGT. V gave up 3 bases and J gave up 7 bases, with 22 bases separating them.

CDR3 sequence: CASTSQAGNQPQHF. The CDR3 region has the DNA TGTGCCAGCACCTCGCAGGCCGGCAATCAGCCCCAGCATTTT. This rearrangement joins TRBV2 to TRBJ1-5; the D is unclear. The germline V gene encodes CDR1 SNHLY and CDR2 FYNNEI. The CDR3 runs to 14 residues. Between the trimmed V and J ends, which lost 7 bases and 2 bases, there was a span of 12 bases. Full variable domain (missing parts from reference TRBV2 and TRBJ1-5): EPEVTQTPSHQVTQMGQEVILRCVPISNHLYFYWYRQILGQKVEFLVSFYNNEISEKSEIFDDQFSVERPDGSNFTLKIRSTKLEDSAMYFCASTSQAGNQPQHFGDGTRLSIL.

This clonotype was recorded many times. The rearrangement links TRBV4-3 to TRBJ2-2, with D maybe TRBD1 (6 bases). Germline CDR1 is LGHNA and CDR2 is YSLEER. The CDR3 consists of 17 residues. Deletions cut 0 bases from V and 6 bases from J, with 17 bases between. The CDR3 DNA reads as TGCGCCAGCAGCCAAGATCGTGGACAGTGGGTTCCCGGGGAGCTGTTTTTT. It codes for CASSQDRGQWVPGELFF.